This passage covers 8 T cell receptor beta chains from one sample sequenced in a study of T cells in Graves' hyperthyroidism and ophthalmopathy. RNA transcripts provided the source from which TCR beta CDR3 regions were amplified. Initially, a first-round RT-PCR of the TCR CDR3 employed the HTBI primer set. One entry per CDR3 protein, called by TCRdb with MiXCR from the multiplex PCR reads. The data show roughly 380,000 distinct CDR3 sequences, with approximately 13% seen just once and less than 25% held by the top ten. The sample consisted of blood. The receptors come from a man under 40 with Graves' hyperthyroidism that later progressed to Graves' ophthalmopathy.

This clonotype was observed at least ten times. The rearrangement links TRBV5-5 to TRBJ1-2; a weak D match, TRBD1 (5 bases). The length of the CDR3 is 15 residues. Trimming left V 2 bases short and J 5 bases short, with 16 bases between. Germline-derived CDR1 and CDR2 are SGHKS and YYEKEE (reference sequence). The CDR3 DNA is TGTGCCAGCAGCTTTAATAGCGGGACGCCTTATGGCTACACCTTC. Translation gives CASSFNSGTPYGYTF.

The CDR3 coding sequence is TGTGCCAGTAGTAGGACCGGGACAGGGTCCGCGAAGACCCAGTACTTC. This encodes CASSRTGTGSAKTQYF. V is TRBV19 and J is TRBJ2-5, with 9 nucleotides matching TRBD1. This CDR3 is built from 16 residues. Germline CDR1 reads LNHDA; CDR2 reads SQIVND (reference sequence). With V trimmed by 4 bases and J by 6 bases, 12 bases remained unmatched.

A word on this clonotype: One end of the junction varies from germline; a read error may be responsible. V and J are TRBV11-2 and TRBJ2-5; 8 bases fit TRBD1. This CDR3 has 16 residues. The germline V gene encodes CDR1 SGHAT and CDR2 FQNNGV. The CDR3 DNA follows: TGTGCCGGCAGACCCCCCGGGACAGGCTTAAAAGAGACCCAGTACTTC. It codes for CAGRPPGTGLKETQYF. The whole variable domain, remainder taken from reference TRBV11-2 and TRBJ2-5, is EAGVAQSPRYKIIEKRQSVAFWCNPISGHATLYWYQQILGQGPKLLIQFQNNGVVDDSQLPKDRFSAERLKGVDSTLKIQPAKLEDSAVYLCAGRPPGTGLKETQYFGPGTRLLVL.

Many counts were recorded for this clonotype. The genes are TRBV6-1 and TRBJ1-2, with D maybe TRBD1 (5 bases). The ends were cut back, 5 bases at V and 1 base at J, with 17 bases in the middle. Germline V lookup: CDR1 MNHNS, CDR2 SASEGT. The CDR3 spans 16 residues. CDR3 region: CASSLQGSRGNYGYTF. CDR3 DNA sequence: TGTGCCAGCAGTCTGCAGGGCTCACGGGGTAACTATGGCTACACCTTC.

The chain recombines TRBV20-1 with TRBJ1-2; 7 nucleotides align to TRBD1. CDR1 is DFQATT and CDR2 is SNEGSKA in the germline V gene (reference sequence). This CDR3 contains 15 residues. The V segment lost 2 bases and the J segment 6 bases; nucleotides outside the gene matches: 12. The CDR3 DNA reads TGCAGTGCTAGACGGCAGGGGGACACCTTTCATGGCTACACCTTC. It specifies CSARRQGDTFHGYTF.

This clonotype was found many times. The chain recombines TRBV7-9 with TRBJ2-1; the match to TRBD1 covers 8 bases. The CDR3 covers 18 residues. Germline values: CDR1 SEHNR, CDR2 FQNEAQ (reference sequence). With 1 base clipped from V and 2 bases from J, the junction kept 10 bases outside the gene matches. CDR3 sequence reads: CASSLVGFRGPTYNEQFF. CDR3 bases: TGTGCCAGCAGCTTAGTAGGGTTCAGGGGGCCGACCTACAATGAGCAGTTCTTC.

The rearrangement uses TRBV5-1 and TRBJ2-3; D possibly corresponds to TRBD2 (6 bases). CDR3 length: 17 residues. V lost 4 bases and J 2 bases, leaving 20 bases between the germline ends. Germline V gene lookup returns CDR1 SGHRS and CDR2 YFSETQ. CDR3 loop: CASSPPGMAGNTDTQYF. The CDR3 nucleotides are TGCGCCAGCAGCCCGCCCGGGATGGCGGGGAACACAGATACGCAGTATTTT.

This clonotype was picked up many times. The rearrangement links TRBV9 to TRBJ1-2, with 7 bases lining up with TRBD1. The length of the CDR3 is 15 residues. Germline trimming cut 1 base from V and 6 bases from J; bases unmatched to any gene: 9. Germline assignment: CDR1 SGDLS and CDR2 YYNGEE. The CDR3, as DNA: TGTGCCAGCAGCGTAATGGGAACAGGGGTACATGGCTACACCTTC. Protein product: CASSVMGTGVHGYTF.